A single sample is the source of the 21 T cell receptor beta chains below, sequenced in a study of shared clonotypes between healthy human individuals. The repertoire was sequenced with immunoSEQ multiplex PCR; TCRdb's copy has only in-frame clones and lacks some. Here the sample spans over 1.5 million clones, 98% being singletons. Sequencing was done on a sample of naive CD4+ T cells sorted from blood. The subset: CD45RA+ positively selected. The source is a man aged 30 to 45 in good health.

V is TRBV6-5 and J is TRBJ2-7, with D possibly matching TRBD1 (6 bases). CDR3 length: 15 residues. Trimming left V 4 bases short and J 2 bases short, with 15 bases between. CDR1 and CDR2 from the germline V gene are MNHEY and SVGAGI. The CDR3 loop is CASSSRGIRTYEQYF. The CDR3, as DNA: TGTGCCAGCAGTTCCAGGGGAATTCGGACCTACGAGCAGTACTTC.

The CDR3 sequence is CASSLVPTGGAYEQYF. The CDR3, as DNA: TGTGCCAGCAGCTTGGTACCGACAGGGGGGGCCTACGAGCAGTACTTC. The chain carries TRBV5-5 and TRBJ2-7; 9 bases fit TRBD1. The trim removed 0 bases at V and 2 bases at J, leaving 6 bases unmatched. Germline loops: CDR1 SGHKS, CDR2 YYEKEE (reference sequence). This CDR3 comprises 16 residues.

The V call is TRBV7-9, the J call TRBJ1-2; a possible D gene is TRBD1 (6 bases). There are 12 residues in the CDR3. Trimming removed 5 bases at V and 8 bases at J, with 12 bases between. Germline CDR1 and CDR2: SEHNR and FQNEAQ (reference sequence). The CDR3 here is CASSPPGVGYTF. The CDR3, as DNA: TGTGCCAGCAGCCCCCCAGGGGTCGGCTACACCTTC.

The chain links TRBV7-2 to TRBJ2-1, with D perhaps TRBD1 (5 bases). The CDR3 runs 13 residues. The germline V gene encodes CDR1 SGHTA and CDR2 FQGNSA. Trimming removed 3 bases from V and 6 bases from J, with 9 bases in between. The CDR3 loop reads CASSFRGCNEQFF. In DNA, the CDR3 is TGTGCCAGCAGCTTTAGGGGTTGCAATGAGCAGTTCTTC.

This clone has a single count. This rearrangement joins TRBV7-9 to TRBJ2-6; tentative D call: TRBD1 (5 bases). Germline CDR1 is SEHNR and CDR2 is FQNEAQ (reference sequence). CDR3 size: 18 residues. With 1 base removed from V and 0 bases from J, the gap between germline ends came to 13 bases. The CDR3 reads CASSLGRQRLSGANVLTF. CDR3 nucleotide sequence: TGTGCCAGCAGCTTAGGGCGACAGCGCCTCTCTGGGGCCAACGTCCTGACTTTC.

V usage is TRBV29-1 and J usage is TRBJ1-5; D ambiguous. The CDR3 covers 15 residues. The V end was cut by 5 bases, the J end by 0 bases, with 14 bases between. The V gene's germline CDR1 is SQVTM and CDR2 ANQGSEA. CDR3 protein: CSVFDPMDSNQPQHF. The CDR3 nucleotides are TGCAGCGTTTTCGACCCCATGGATAGCAATCAGCCCCAGCATTTT.

J is TRBJ2-7 and V is TRBV6-5; possibly TRBD2 for D (6 bases). In germline, CDR1 is MNHEY, CDR2 SVGAGI. V dropped 6 bases and J dropped 0 bases, with 9 bases sitting between them. CDR3 size: 13 residues. The CDR3 protein is CASSLASSYEQYF. Written as DNA, the CDR3 is TGTGCCAGCAGCCTAGCGTCCTCCTACGAGCAGTACTTC.

The chain uses TRBV7-9 and TRBJ1-1; D is unclear. The germline V gene encodes CDR1 SEHNR and CDR2 FQNEAQ (reference sequence). V gave up 2 bases and J gave up 4 bases, with 8 bases separating them. The length of the CDR3 is 13 residues. The chain's CDR3 is CASSLPVGTEAFF. Written as DNA, the CDR3 is TGTGCCAGCAGCTTACCCGTGGGCACTGAAGCTTTCTTT.

The rearrangement links TRBV19 to TRBJ1-1; D gene unclear. V lost 4 bases and J lost 1, with 13 bases in between. The CDR3 length is 15 residues. Germline V lookup: CDR1 LNHDA, CDR2 SQIVND (reference sequence). The CDR3 coding sequence is TGTGCCAGTAGTAATACCGATGCAGCGAACACTGAAGCTTTCTTT. Translation: CASSNTDAANTEAFF.

The V call is TRBV15, the J call TRBJ2-5; D may be TRBD1 (6 bases). The CDR3 loop spans 13 amino acids. V lost 4 bases and J 5 bases, leaving 11 bases between the germline ends. Germline assignment: CDR1 LNHNV and CDR2 YYDKDF (reference sequence). For the CDR3, the DNA is TGTGCCACCAGCACCCGAAGGGGGGAGACCCAGTACTTC. The encoded protein is CATSTRRGETQYF.

The chain uses TRBV18 and TRBJ2-7; 7 positions match TRBD2. The trim removed 1 base at V and 0 bases at J, leaving 9 bases unmatched. CDR3 size: 17 residues. Germline CDR1 reads KGHSH; CDR2 reads LQKENI. CDR3 residues: CASSPLINGRSSYEQYF. Here the CDR3 DNA reads TGTGCCAGCTCACCACTAATTAACGGGAGGAGCTCCTACGAGCAGTACTTC.

This chain connects TRBV6-5 to TRBJ2-7; D is unclear. CDR3 size: 14 residues. Trimming cost V 0 bases and J 2 bases, with 8 bases left between them. Germline CDR1 reads MNHEY; CDR2 reads SVGAGI. The CDR3 sequence: CASSYSRQPYEQYF. Written as DNA, the CDR3 is TGTGCCAGCAGTTACTCTAGGCAGCCCTACGAGCAGTACTTC.

The rearrangement joins TRBV18 to TRBJ1-2; 7 bases agree with TRBD1. V dropped 2 bases and J dropped 6; count of bases not matched to a gene: 3. Germline-derived CDR1 and CDR2 are KGHSH and LQKENI. The CDR3 loop spans 13 amino acids. CDR3 sequence reads: CASSPVQGDGYTF. DNA of the CDR3: TGTGCCAGCTCACCAGTGCAGGGGGATGGCTACACCTTC.

The gene calls are TRBV14 and TRBJ2-1; a possible D gene is TRBD2 (6 bases). The CDR3 length is 14 residues. Germline CDR1 SGHDN, CDR2 FVKESK. V gave up 1 base and J gave up 3 bases, with 7 bases separating them. The CDR3 nucleotides read TGTGCCAGCAGCCAAGGCGGGATCTACAATGAGCAGTTCTTC. The encoded protein is CASSQGGIYNEQFF.

V usage is TRBV5-6 and J usage is TRBJ2-7; D is ambiguous. The V end lost 4 bases, the J end lost 1 base, and 9 bases lay between the germline ends. Germline V gene data show CDR1 as SGHDT and CDR2 as YYEEEE. This CDR3 comprises 13 residues. The CDR3 bases are TGTGCCAGCAGCGATATTTGGTCCTACGAGCAGTACTTC. Translation gives CASSDIWSYEQYF.

The chain uses TRBV18 and TRBJ2-1; TRBD2 matches at 9 bases. Germline CDR1 KGHSH, CDR2 LQKENI. CDR3 length equals 15 residues. V lost 3 bases and J lost 2; bases outside the gene matches: 2. The CDR3 here is CASSPGLATYNEQFF. The CDR3 DNA is TGTGCCAGCTCACCTGGACTAGCGACCTACAATGAGCAGTTCTTC.

The chain employs TRBV25-1 and TRBJ2-1, with 13 nucleotides matching TRBD2. CDR1 and CDR2 from the germline V gene are MGHDK and SYGVNS. Trimming took 8 bases from V and 6 from J; bases not matched to a gene: 4. The CDR3 is 14 residues long. This chain's CDR3 is CASQGTSGINEQFF. In DNA, the CDR3 is TGTGCCAGCCAAGGGACTAGCGGGATCAATGAGCAGTTCTTC. The full variable domain, its missing parts supplied by reference TRBV25-1 and TRBJ2-1, is EADIYQTPRYLVIGTGKKITLECSQTMGHDKMYWYQQDPGMELHLIHYSYGVNSTEKGDLSSESTVSRIRTEHFPLTLESARPSHTSQYLCASQGTSGINEQFFGPGTRLTVL.

This clone has only one observation. CDR3 sequence: CASSLTGDYGYTF. In nucleotides, the CDR3 is TGTGCCAGTAGTCTCACAGGGGACTATGGCTACACCTTC. The chain links TRBV19 to TRBJ1-2; 7 nucleotides match TRBD1. Germline V gene sequence: CDR1 LNHDA, CDR2 SQIVND (reference sequence). The CDR3 has 13 amino acids. With 5 bases clipped from V and 3 bases from J, the junction kept 3 bases outside the gene matches.

The V and J genes are TRBV7-9 and TRBJ1-3; 9 bases agree with TRBD1. The germline CDR1 and CDR2 sequences are SEHNR and FQNEAQ (reference sequence). CDR3 size: 18 residues. V lost 3 bases and J lost 0; bases outside the gene matches: 9. Here the CDR3 DNA reads TGTGCCAGCAGCTTCTTCCAGGACAGGGGAAACTCTGGAAACACCATATATTTT. The encoded protein is CASSFFQDRGNSGNTIYF.

The V call is TRBV19, the J call TRBJ2-7, with no clear D. CDR3 length: 13 amino acids. V shed 5 bases and J shed 1 base, with 9 bases lying between them. Germline-derived CDR1 and CDR2 are LNHDA and SQIVND (reference sequence). The CDR3 nucleotides read TGTGCCAGTAGTCGGTCCCGTTCCTACGAGCAGTACTTC. It translates to CASSRSRSYEQYF.

The chain links TRBV6-5 to TRBJ2-4, with D hard to call. CDR1 is MNHEY and CDR2 is SVGAGI in the germline V gene. There are 13 residues in the CDR3. Deletions cut 4 bases from V and 0 bases from J, with 4 bases between. The CDR3 DNA reads TGTGCCAGCAGTTCAGTAGCCAAAAACATTCAGTACTTC. Amino acid sequence: CASSSVAKNIQYF.